This T cell receptor (beta chain) was documented in a study of T cells in Graves' hyperthyroidism and ophthalmopathy. The germline CDR1 and CDR2 sequences are SGHTA and FQGNSA. The V and J ends lost 0 bases and 3 bases, in that order; junction bases with no gene match: 8. The CDR3 spans 18 residues. Exclusion of a patient resulted from uncontrolled infection, other autoimmune disease, pregnancy or lactation. The source of the PBMCs was 9.5 to 10 ml of fresh peripheral blood. Study findings and constraints: Also found in blood were most expanded thyroid clonotypes above 0.001. The model forecast ophthalmopathy, anticipating it by a median around 6.5 months before onset.

With respect to this clonotype: Its antigen is unidentified.

The TCR beta CDR3 regions underwent amplification using RNA transcripts as the source. The primer set for the first-round RT-PCR of the TCR CDR3 was HTBI. TCRdb itself ran the multiplex PCR reads through MiXCR, one entry per CDR3 protein. The sample contains some 530,000 distinct CDR3 sequences, 20% to 25% of which appear only once. The TCR originated in a woman between 65 and 79 years old with Graves' ophthalmopathy. The sequenced sample consisted of blood. J is TRBJ2-2 and V is TRBV7-2, with 9 nucleotides matching TRBD1. DNA for the CDR3: TGTGCCAGCAGCTTAGCCGAAACGACAGGGGGATACACCGGGGAGCTGTTTTTT. This gives the protein CASSLAETTGGYTGELFF.